Following are 28 T cell receptor beta chains from one sample sequenced in a study of blood T cell repertoires in COVID-19. Method: immunoSEQ multiplex PCR; TCRdb's copy keeps in-frame clones and lacks some. The sample has tens of thousands of clones; about 90% are singletons. Sequencing was done on a sample of peripheral blood. The receptors were gathered from a man aged 55-75 years with acute or convalescent COVID-19.

This clone showed up just once. The chain's CDR3 is CASSFARDRGLEAFF. As DNA, the CDR3 is TGTGCCAGCAGCTTTGCCCGGGACAGGGGGCTTGAAGCTTTCTTT. The gene calls are TRBV5-4 and TRBJ1-1, with TRBD1 identical over 12 bases. Trimming took 2 bases from V and 7 from J; bases not matched to a gene: 6. Germline CDR1 is SGHNT and CDR2 is YYREEE (reference sequence). CDR3 size: 15 residues.

This chain uses TRBV6-4 with TRBJ1-1; 10 bases are shared with TRBD1. The germline V gene encodes CDR1 MRHNA and CDR2 SNTAGT. With V trimmed by 0 bases and J by 7 bases, 2 bases remained unmatched. The CDR3 runs to 14 residues. The CDR3 loop is CASSDSRDRGEAFF. CDR3 in DNA: TGTGCCAGCAGTGACTCGAGGGACAGGGGTGAAGCTTTCTTT.

CDR3 loop: CASSWEGRQETQYF. CDR3 sequence (DNA): TGCGCCAGCAGCTGGGAGGGTCGTCAAGAGACCCAGTACTTC. The genes are TRBV5-1 and TRBJ2-5, with 7 positions matching TRBD2. Germline CDR1 and CDR2: SGHRS and YFSETQ. Trimming cost V 3 bases and J 2 bases; bases outside gene matches: 4. There are 14 residues in the CDR3.

The rearrangement uses TRBV14 and TRBJ2-1; 7 bases fit TRBD2. Germline V gives CDR1 SGHDN, CDR2 FVKESK. V trimming: 0 bases; J trimming: 7 bases; junction bases outside the gene matches: 15. The CDR3 consists of 18 residues. CDR3 sequence: CASSQDWGRGGPSNEQFF. The CDR3 coding sequence is TGTGCCAGCAGCCAAGATTGGGGACGGGGAGGGCCATCAAATGAGCAGTTCTTC.

The genes are TRBV5-4 and TRBJ2-1, with unresolved D. Trimming pared 4 bases from V and 0 bases from J, leaving 11 bases between. The length of the CDR3 is 15 residues. Germline V lookup: CDR1 SGHNT, CDR2 YYREEE (reference sequence). The DNA for the CDR3 is TGTGCCAGCAGCCTAGTACGACCCTCCTACAATGAGCAGTTCTTC. The encoded protein is CASSLVRPSYNEQFF.

This chain uses TRBV4-1 with TRBJ2-1, with 10 bases lining up with TRBD2. The V and J ends lost 4 bases and 0 bases, in that order; junction bases with no gene match: 3. This CDR3 region has 16 residues. From germline, CDR1 is MGHRA and CDR2 YSYEKL. CDR3 sequence: CASSRTSGNSYNEQFF. In nucleotides, the CDR3 is TGCGCCAGCAGCCGGACTAGCGGAAACTCCTACAATGAGCAGTTCTTC.

The chain couples TRBV19 to TRBJ2-2; possible D gene TRBD2, 7 bases. CDR3 length: 16 residues. Germline V gene data show CDR1 as LNHDA and CDR2 as SQIVND (reference sequence). Between the trimmed V and J ends, which lost 10 bases and 1 base, there was a span of 19 bases. CDR3 protein: CATKEGGARNTGELFF. CDR3 nucleotide sequence: TGTGCCACCAAAGAGGGGGGGGCGCGGAACACCGGGGAGCTGTTTTTT.

The chain is built from TRBV2 and TRBJ2-7; D might be TRBD1 (5 bases). Germline V gene lookup returns CDR1 SNHLY and CDR2 FYNNEI. With 4 bases removed from V and 0 bases from J, the gap between germline ends came to 10 bases. CDR3 length: 14 residues. CDR3 amino acids: CASSGGRSSYEQYF. The CDR3 DNA is TGTGCCAGCAGTGGGGGCAGAAGCTCCTACGAGCAGTACTTC.

The chain links TRBV4-1 to TRBJ1-5; no clear D gene. The length of the CDR3 is 17 residues. Trimming pared 0 bases from V and 0 bases from J, leaving 12 bases between. CDR1 and CDR2 (germline): MGHRA, YSYEKL. The CDR3, as DNA: TGCGCCAGCAGCCAAGAAGTGGAGGACTATAGCAATCAGCCCCAGCATTTT. It yields the protein CASSQEVEDYSNQPQHF.

This clone was seen only once. Written as DNA, the CDR3 is TGTGCCAGCAGCTTGGGCCAGAATCAGCCCCAGCATTTT. Translation gives CASSLGQNQPQHF. The chain links TRBV5-4 to TRBJ1-5; no clear D. The CDR3 consists of 13 residues. Trimming took off 0 bases at V and 4 bases at J, with 5 bases between the two ends. CDR1 and CDR2 from the germline V gene are SGHNT and YYREEE (reference sequence).

The chain is built from TRBV7-9 and TRBJ1-1; D unclear. CDR3 length: 14 amino acids. V lost 1 base, J lost 1 base, and 7 bases lay in between. Germline V CDR1 and CDR2: SEHNR, FQNEAQ (reference sequence). The CDR3 DNA follows: TGTGCCAGCAGCTTAGTCCTCGGGAACACTGAAGCTTTCTTT. As protein: CASSLVLGNTEAFF.

The chain's CDR3 is CASSSGLADYNEQFF. CDR3 DNA: TGCGCCAGCAGCTCGGGACTAGCCGACTACAATGAGCAGTTCTTC. The chain is built from TRBV5-1 and TRBJ2-1; TRBD2 matches 9 bases. The CDR3 has 15 residues. Germline CDR1 SGHRS, CDR2 YFSETQ. The V gene end was trimmed by 3 bases and the J gene end by 3 bases; junction bases not matched to a gene: 4.

Only a few counts were recorded for this clone. The chain links TRBV7-8 to TRBJ2-2; a possible D gene is TRBD1 (5 bases). Looked up from germline, CDR1 is SGHVS and CDR2 is FQNEAQ. The CDR3 is 14 amino acids. V lost 5 bases and J 1 base, leaving 8 bases between the germline ends. The CDR3 reads CASSTDRNTGELFF. The CDR3 bases are TGTGCCAGCAGCACCGACAGGAACACCGGGGAGCTGTTTTTT.

The V call is TRBV19, the J call TRBJ1-1; D remains unclear. The length of the CDR3 is 10 residues. CDR1 is LNHDA, CDR2 SQIVND, per germline (reference sequence). The V and J ends lost 11 bases and 3 bases respectively, with 7 bases between them. The CDR3 sequence is CAVADTEAFF. The CDR3 region has the DNA TGTGCCGTGGCGGACACTGAAGCTTTCTTT.

The V and J genes are TRBV29-1 and TRBJ1-2, with 9 bases identical to TRBD1. This CDR3 is built from 13 residues. The ends lost 7 bases at V and 3 bases at J; junction bases unmatched: 6. Per germline, CDR1 SQVTM and CDR2 ANQGSEA. CDR3 sequence: CSAGQGQDYGYTF. For the CDR3, the DNA is TGCAGCGCCGGACAGGGGCAGGACTATGGCTACACCTTC. Full variable domain (missing parts from reference TRBV29-1 and TRBJ1-2): SAVISQKPSRDICQRGTSLTIQCQVDSQVTMMFWYRQQPGQSLTLIATANQGSEATYESGFVIDKFPISRPNLTFSTLTVSNMSPEDSSIYLCSAGQGQDYGYTFGSGTRLTVV.

The chain joins TRBV10-3 to TRBJ2-3; 10 nucleotides align to TRBD2. Trimming at V came to 6 bases and at J to 6 bases, leaving 12 bases not matched to a gene. CDR1 ENHRY and CDR2 SYGVKD come from the germline V gene. The CDR3 length is 16 residues. This CDR3 reads CAISGLAASFGDTQYF. The CDR3 coding sequence is TGTGCCATCAGCGGACTAGCGGCGAGTTTCGGCGATACGCAGTATTTT.

The sample holds one count of this clone. The chain is built from TRBV6-4 and TRBJ2-3; D may be TRBD2 (6 bases). The CDR3 is 13 amino acids. Trimming cost V 2 bases and J 8 bases, with 11 bases left between them. The germline CDR1 and CDR2 sequences are MRHNA and SNTAGT. CDR3 region: CASSDINGGTQYF. The CDR3 bases are TGTGCCAGCAGTGACATCAACGGGGGTACGCAGTATTTT.

This clone was detected once. The rearrangement joins TRBV6-6 to TRBJ2-7; 9 bases agree with TRBD1. Looked up from germline, CDR1 is MNHNY and CDR2 is SVGAGI (reference sequence). The junction had 6 bases not matched to a gene; V was cut back by 5 bases and J by 4 bases. The CDR3 totals 14 residues. The CDR3: CASSRDRASYEQYF. The CDR3 bases are TGTGCCAGCAGTCGGGACAGGGCGTCGTACGAGCAGTACTTC.

This chain connects TRBV4-3 to TRBJ2-7; 8 nucleotides line up with TRBD2. The CDR3 covers 15 residues. The germline V gene has CDR1 LGHNA and CDR2 YSLEER. V gave up 6 bases and J gave up 1 base; unmatched junction bases: 8. CDR3 nucleotides: TGCGCCAGCAGTCCGACTAGCGCAACTTCCTACGAGCAGTACTTC. Protein: CASSPTSATSYEQYF.

This rearrangement joins TRBV28 to TRBJ1-5, with TRBD1 matching over 9 bases. V shed 5 bases, J shed 7 bases, and the junction held 9 bases outside the gene matches. CDR1 is MDHEN and CDR2 is SYDVKM in the germline V gene. The CDR3 consists of 15 residues. CDR3 DNA: TGTGCCAGCAGTCCCTACAGGGGGCCGGAGCAGCCCCAGCATTTT. Amino acids: CASSPYRGPEQPQHF.

V and J are TRBV15 and TRBJ1-4; D remains ambiguous. This CDR3 contains 12 residues. Germline V gene sequence: CDR1 LNHNV, CDR2 YYDKDF (reference sequence). The V gene lost 0 bases and the J gene lost 7 bases, with 3 bases spanning the gap. CDR3 region: CATSRDSEKLFF. CDR3 in DNA: TGTGCCACCAGCAGAGACAGTGAAAAACTGTTTTTT.

This chain joins TRBV5-1 and TRBJ2-7; TRBD1 matches at 10 bases. Trimming took 4 bases from V and 5 from J; bases not matched to a gene: 6. The length of the CDR3 is 14 residues. Germline V gene sequence: CDR1 SGHRS, CDR2 YFSETQ. The CDR3 nucleotides read TGCGCCAGCAGCACGGCGGGACAGGGGAACGAGCAGTACTTC. The encoded protein is CASSTAGQGNEQYF. The full variable domain, with the rest looked up from reference TRBV5-1 and TRBJ2-7, is KAGVTQTPRYLIKTRGQQVTLSCSPISGHRSVSWYQQTPGQGLQFLFEYFSETQRNKGNFPGRFSGRQFSNSRSEMNVSTLELGDSALYLCASSTAGQGNEQYFGPGTRLTVT.

This clone was seen only once. V gene TRBV30 combines with J gene TRBJ1-1; 7 bases match TRBD1. Germline trimming cut 2 bases from V and 3 bases from J; bases unmatched to any gene: 12. Germline lookup yields CDR1 GTSNPN and CDR2 SVGIG (reference sequence). The CDR3 length is 16 residues. Here the CDR3 reads CAWSKGDRVSYTEAFF. The CDR3 coding sequence is TGTGCCTGGAGTAAAGGAGACAGGGTATCGTACACTGAAGCTTTCTTT.

The rearrangement joins TRBV5-1 to TRBJ1-1; D remains unclear. Per germline, CDR1 SGHRS and CDR2 YFSETQ. Trimming pared 3 bases from V and 2 bases from J, leaving 8 bases between. The CDR3 spans 13 residues. The DNA of the CDR3 is TGCGCCAGCAGCTGGAGTGGCAACACTGAAGCTTTCTTT. Its protein product is CASSWSGNTEAFF.

The chain uses TRBV28 and TRBJ1-5, with D possibly TRBD1 on 6 matching bases. Germline V gives CDR1 MDHEN, CDR2 SYDVKM. Trimming stripped 2 bases from V and 1 base from J, with 15 bases between. This CDR3 spans 17 amino acids. The CDR3 is CASSLGGNSVSNQPQHF. The CDR3 DNA follows: TGTGCCAGCAGTTTAGGGGGCAACAGCGTAAGCAATCAGCCCCAGCATTTT.

This chain connects TRBV25-1 to TRBJ2-1, with 13 bases fitting TRBD2. Germline trimming cut 3 bases from V and 4 bases from J; bases unmatched to any gene: 6. Germline V gene data show CDR1 as MGHDK and CDR2 as SYGVNS. The CDR3 is 17 residues long. The CDR3, as DNA: TGTGCCAGCAGTGACTTCGGGACTAGCGGGGTATACAATGAGCAGTTCTTC. Its translation is CASSDFGTSGVYNEQFF.

This chain connects TRBV20-1 to TRBJ2-3, with TRBD1 as a possible D gene (6 bases). Germline-derived CDR1 and CDR2 are DFQATT and SNEGSKA (reference sequence). This CDR3 has 15 amino acids. V was trimmed by 3 bases and J by 0 bases, leaving 13 bases between them. CDR3 protein: CSASSRTESTDTQYF. DNA of the CDR3: TGCAGTGCTAGTTCCCGGACAGAGAGCACAGATACGCAGTATTTT.

The CDR3 reads CASSYSSGLSYNEQFF. The CDR3 nucleotides read TGTGCCAGCAGTTACTCTAGCGGGCTATCCTACAATGAGCAGTTCTTC. The chain couples TRBV6-5 to TRBJ2-1; 7 bases match TRBD2. Germline-derived CDR1 and CDR2 are MNHEY and SVGAGI. The CDR3 contains 16 residues. Trimming removed 0 bases from V and 1 base from J; junction bases left unmatched: 3.